The 19 T cell receptor beta chains below were found in one sample sequenced in a study of regulatory T cells in long-lasting Graves disease. Both iRepertoire HTBI primers and Arm-PCR of CDR3 regions were used to build the TCR beta libraries. TCRdb ran MiXCR on the multiplex PCR reads and lists one entry per CDR3 protein. The sample records over 450,000 distinct CDR3 sequences, around 12% being singletons. Time point given: newly diagnosed GD, antithyroid drugs for less than 3 months. Making the TCR library involved RNA that had been extracted from PBMCs. These data also formed part of another study, on T cells in Graves' hyperthyroidism and ophthalmopathy.

This material consisted of peripheral blood mononuclear cells (PBMCs), taken at new diagnosis, from a patient treated with antithyroid drugs. The receptors here all came from a woman in her twenties or thirties with Graves disease.

This clonotype was picked up many times. The V gene is TRBV6-5, the J gene TRBJ2-4, with 15 nucleotides matching TRBD2. Germline V CDR1 and CDR2: MNHEY, SVGAGI. This CDR3 region has 17 residues. The J segment lost 8 bases and the V segment lost 0 bases, leaving 5 bases of the junction unmatched. Here the CDR3 DNA reads TGTGCCAGCAGTTACTCAGGACTAGCGGGAGGGAGGGACATTCAGTACTTC. This sequence encodes CASSYSGLAGGRDIQYF.

This clonotype was seen a handful of times. This rearrangement joins TRBV30 to TRBJ2-5, with 14 bases that match TRBD2. V lost 2 bases, J lost 2 bases, and 16 bases stayed unmatched. Germline V gene data show CDR1 as GTSNPN and CDR2 as SVGIG (reference sequence). The CDR3 sequence is 20 residues long. CDR3 residues: CAWSSRLGTSGRGKQETQYF. The CDR3 DNA reads TGTGCCTGGAGTTCCCGCCTTGGGACTAGCGGGAGAGGTAAACAAGAGACCCAGTACTTC.

At least ten counts were recorded for this clonotype. The chain couples TRBV27 to TRBJ2-7; 7 positions agree with TRBD1. With 6 bases clipped from V and 2 bases from J, the junction kept 13 bases outside the gene matches. The CDR3 sequence is 16 residues long. The germline V gene has CDR1 MNHEY and CDR2 SMNVEV (reference sequence). CDR3 region: CASRTTGTAMAYEQYF. CDR3 nucleotide sequence: TGTGCCAGCAGAACCACCGGGACAGCGATGGCCTACGAGCAGTACTTC.

This clonotype was seen a few times. V and J are TRBV3-1 and TRBJ1-1, with TRBD1 matching over 12 bases. With 2 bases clipped from V and 11 bases from J, the junction kept 6 bases outside the gene matches. Germline assignment: CDR1 LGHDT and CDR2 YNNKEL (reference sequence). CDR3 length equals 14 residues. In DNA form, the CDR3 reads TGTGCCAGCAGCCAATCCCCGGGACAGGGGGCCGCTTTCTTT. This sequence encodes CASSQSPGQGAAFF.

This clonotype appeared a few times. This sequence joins TRBV4-2 and TRBJ2-7; TRBD2 matches 8 bases. The CDR3 is made up of 15 amino acids. Trimming cost V 0 bases and J 6 bases; bases outside gene matches: 7. CDR1 and CDR2 from the germline V gene are LGHNA and YNFKEQ. The CDR3 reads CASSQDYGRATEQYF. Here the CDR3 DNA reads TGTGCCAGCAGCCAAGATTACGGGAGGGCCACCGAGCAGTACTTC.

This clonotype was seen a few times. As DNA, the CDR3 is TGTGCCACCAGTGATGGACTAGTGCGCGAGCAGTACTTC. It translates to CATSDGLVREQYF. The rearrangement uses TRBV24-1 and TRBJ2-7; 7 bases line up with TRBD2. The J segment lost 6 bases and the V segment lost 3 bases, leaving 4 bases of the junction unmatched. Looked up from germline, CDR1 is KGHDR and CDR2 is SFDVKD. The CDR3 is 13 amino acids.

At least ten counts were recorded for this clonotype. The chain carries TRBV19 and TRBJ2-7; D remains ambiguous. This CDR3 is built from 11 residues. Looked up from germline, CDR1 is LNHDA and CDR2 is SQIVND (reference sequence). V was cut by 5 bases and J by 5 bases, with 7 bases left in between. CDR3 protein: CASSEKNEQYF. In DNA, the CDR3 is TGTGCCAGTAGTGAGAAGAACGAGCAGTACTTC.

This clonotype showed up many times. The rearrangement joins TRBV19 to TRBJ2-1; D not resolved. In germline, CDR1 is LNHDA, CDR2 SQIVND (reference sequence). Between the trimmed V and J ends, which lost 9 bases and 4 bases, there was a span of 16 bases. This CDR3 comprises 14 residues. The CDR3 region is CASSPRSSYNEQFF. In DNA form, the CDR3 reads TGTGCCAGCAGTCCTCGATCCTCTTACAATGAGCAGTTCTTC.

The sample holds many counts of this clonotype. V gene TRBV30 combines with J gene TRBJ1-5; D unresolved. Germline assignment: CDR1 GTSNPN and CDR2 SVGIG (reference sequence). The CDR3 is 13 residues long. The germline V and J ends were trimmed by 6 bases and 7 bases, with 16 bases remaining between them. The CDR3 DNA reads as TGTGCCTGCCAAACACTCCCTGGACAGCCCCAGCATTTT. Translated, it gives CACQTLPGQPQHF.

This clonotype was picked up many times. The chain uses TRBV30 and TRBJ1-1; D is unclear. V lost 7 bases and J 7 bases, leaving 10 bases between the germline ends. The CDR3 consists of 10 residues. Germline V lookup: CDR1 GTSNPN, CDR2 SVGIG (reference sequence). CDR3 protein: CASTHLEAFF. DNA for the CDR3: TGTGCCTCTACACACCTTGAAGCTTTCTTT.

The chain links TRBV14 to TRBJ2-7, with D possibly being TRBD1 (6 bases). This CDR3 comprises 15 residues. The ends were cut back, 3 bases at V and 4 bases at J, with 16 bases in the middle. In germline, CDR1 is SGHDN, CDR2 FVKESK. The CDR3 loop reads CASSQGAGSGYEQYF. The CDR3 DNA sequence: TGTGCCAGCAGCCAGGGGGCGGGTTCGGGTTACGAGCAGTACTTC.

The chain carries TRBV5-1 and TRBJ2-1; D unresolved. Deletions cut 4 bases from V and 0 bases from J, with 14 bases between. The CDR3 runs 16 residues. In germline, CDR1 is SGHRS, CDR2 YFSETQ. The CDR3 region has the DNA TGCGCCAGCAGCCCGGTCGGCGAAAGCTCCTACAATGAGCAGTTCTTC. It translates to CASSPVGESSYNEQFF.

This clonotype was observed many times. The CDR3: CASSSRQGGQPQHF. The CDR3, as DNA: TGTGCCAGCAGCTCGAGACAGGGAGGACAGCCCCAGCATTTT. V is TRBV7-2 and J is TRBJ1-5, with TRBD1 identical over 7 bases. The CDR3 covers 14 residues. With V trimmed by 4 bases and J by 7 bases, 7 bases remained unmatched. The V gene's germline CDR1 is SGHTA and CDR2 FQGNSA. The full variable domain, its missing parts supplied by reference TRBV7-2 and TRBJ1-5, is GAGVSQSPSNKVTEKGKDVELRCDPISGHTALYWYRQSLGQGLEFLIYFQGNSAPDKSGLPSDRFSAERTGGSVSTLTIQRTQQEDSAVYLCASSSRQGGQPQHFGDGTRLSIL.

This clonotype came up many times. CDR3 DNA sequence: TGTGCCAGCAAGTATTCGCAGAGCTCCTACGAGCAGTACTTC. Its translation: CASKYSQSSYEQYF. The rearrangement links TRBV2 to TRBJ2-7; D is unclear. This CDR3 contains 14 residues. With 7 bases removed from V and 0 bases from J, the gap between germline ends came to 13 bases. Germline assignment: CDR1 SNHLY and CDR2 FYNNEI. Variable domain in full (rest from reference TRBV2 and TRBJ2-7): EPEVTQTPSHQVTQMGQEVILRCVPISNHLYFYWYRQILGQKVEFLVSFYNNEISEKSEIFDDQFSVERPDGSNFTLKIRSTKLEDSAMYFCASKYSQSSYEQYFGPGTRLTVT.

The chain is built from TRBV11-3 and TRBJ2-2; 8 bases fit TRBD2. The CDR3 spans 16 residues. Germline V CDR1 and CDR2: SGHNT, YENEEA. V dropped 2 bases and J dropped 5; count of bases not matched to a gene: 7. The CDR3 DNA reads as TGTGCCAGCAGCTTACTGGCGGGAGGTCGTACCGGGGAGCTGTTTTTT. Residues: CASSLLAGGRTGELFF. Using reference TRBV11-3 and TRBJ2-2 for the parts outside the CDR3, the full variable domain is EAGVVQSPRYKIIEKKQPVAFWCNPISGHNTLYWYLQNLGQGPELLIRYENEEAVDDSQLPKDRFSAERLKGVDSTLKIQPAELGDSAVYLCASSLLAGGRTGELFFGEGSRLTVL.

The chain has TRBV7-8 and TRBJ2-3; TRBD1 or TRBD2 may be the D gene (5 bases each). This CDR3 region has 13 residues. V was pared by 3 bases and J by 4 bases, with 8 bases between. Germline CDR1 SGHVS, CDR2 FQNEAQ. CDR3 region: CASSLGVPDTQYF. As DNA, the CDR3 is TGTGCCAGCAGCTTGGGGGTCCCAGATACGCAGTATTTT.

This clonotype was counted at least ten times. The chain couples TRBV9 to TRBJ2-2, with 7 bases aligning to TRBD2. Germline V gene data show CDR1 as SGDLS and CDR2 as YYNGEE. Germline trimming cut 4 bases from V and 5 bases from J; bases unmatched to any gene: 14. The CDR3 consists of 17 residues. CDR3 sequence (DNA): TGTGCCAGCAGCCGTGGGGGGGGACGCAGTTCGACCGGGGAGCTGTTTTTT. Translated: CASSRGGGRSSTGELFF.

For this clonotype: This could be a read error, since a much larger clone is one nucleotide away. The chain employs TRBV7-9 and TRBJ2-7; the match to TRBD2 covers 7 bases. CDR1 and CDR2 from the germline V gene are SEHNR and FQNEAQ (reference sequence). This CDR3 comprises 14 residues. The chain's CDR3 is CASGGTGGSNEQYF. The CDR3, as DNA: TGCGCCAGCGGAGGGACTGGCGGGAGTAACGAGCAGTACTTC.

The sample holds a few counts of this clonotype. V usage is TRBV7-9 and J usage is TRBJ2-3; D unresolved. The V end lost 4 bases, the J end lost 4 bases, and 6 bases lay between the germline ends. CDR3 length: 12 residues. CDR1 and CDR2 (germline): SEHNR, FQNEAQ (reference sequence). CDR3 loop: CASSYVSDTQYF. The DNA for the CDR3 is TGTGCCAGCAGCTACGTGTCAGATACGCAGTATTTT.